A selection of T cell receptor beta chains follows, all from one sample in a study of blood T cells in healthy people across ages. TCRdb fed the 5' RACE reads into MiXCR, producing one record per CDR3 protein. The table shows fewer than 1 million distinct CDR3 sequences, with approximately 48% occurring only once. Sequenced input: blood. These receptors came from a man in his 60s in good health. The CDR3 runs from the conserved cysteine through the conserved F or W. The D gene is left open where the match is weak. Expanded clones get a size class; other rows say once, few or many, or leave the size out.

TRBV6-5	.	once	TRBJ2-7	CASSPRGGPYEQYF	TGTGCCAGCAGCCCCCGAGGGGGTCCGTACGAGCAGTACTTC
TRBV20-1	.	.	TRBJ1-4	CSARDEGARIATNEKLFF	TGCAGTGCTAGAGATGAGGGAGCCAGGATAGCAACTAATGAAAAACTGTTTTTT
TRBV20-1	.	many	TRBJ2-1	CSAWTAPNEQFF	TGCAGTGCTTGGACGGCCCCAAATGAGCAGTTCTTC
TRBV18	.	few	TRBJ2-7	CASSGAVPYEQYF	TGTGCCAGCTCAGGGGCCGTCCCCTACGAGCAGTACTTC
TRBV4-3	.	few	TRBJ1-2	CASSQDRVYGYTF	TGCGCCAGCAGCCAAGACAGGGTGTATGGCTACACCTTC
TRBV21-1	.	.	TRBJ1-2	CASSKVPAGGYGYTF	TGTGCCAGCAGCAAAGTTCCAGCAGGTGGCTATGGCTACACCTTC
TRBV6-6	TRBD1	.	TRBJ1-5	CASSIRQGFNQPQHF	TGTGCCAGCAGCATTAGACAGGGATTCAATCAGCCCCAGCATTTT
TRBV12-3/TRBV12-4	TRBD1	many	TRBJ1-2	CASSPDRDGYTF	TGTGCCAGCAGCCCTGACAGGGACGGCTACACCTTC
TRBV7-2	.	many	TRBJ1-1	CASSPRSGLNTEAFF	TGTGCCAGCAGCCCTAGGTCAGGGTTGAACACTGAAGCTTTCTTT
TRBV29-1	TRBD1	.	TRBJ2-1	CSVDKGQGIYNEQFF	TGCAGCGTTGACAAGGGACAGGGGATCTACAATGAGCAGTTCTTC
TRBV27	TRBD1	.	TRBJ2-7	CASSQRGQNYEQYF	TGTGCCAGCAGCCAGAGGGGACAGAACTACGAGCAGTACTTC
TRBV7-2	.	few	TRBJ1-1	CASSSSMNTEAFF	TGTGCCAGCAGCTCATCAATGAACACTGAAGCTTTCTTT
TRBV7-8	.	few	TRBJ2-7	CASSSTRGSNPYEQYF	TGTGCCAGCAGCTCAACTAGGGGGTCAAACCCCTACGAGCAGTACTTC
TRBV20-1	.	.	TRBJ1-2	CSARDAYMDGYTF	TGCAGTGCTAGAGATGCCTACATGGACGGCTACACCTTC
TRBV7-9	.	.	TRBJ2-1	CASSTTGTLYNEQFF	TGTGCCAGCAGCACCACCGGGACCCTCTACAATGAGCAGTTCTTC
TRBV10-3	.	.	TRBJ1-1	CAISESSRGNTEAFF	TGTGCCATCAGTGAGTCGAGTAGGGGGAACACTGAAGCTTTCTTT
TRBV7-6	TRBD1	few	TRBJ1-2	CASSLSGGRDGLGYTF	TGTGCCAGCAGCCTCTCAGGGGGCAGGGATGGGCTTGGCTACACCTTC
TRBV20-1	.	few	TRBJ2-1	CSARDLRGSSYNEQFF	TGCAGTGCTAGAGATTTGCGGGGCAGCTCCTACAATGAGCAGTTCTTC
TRBV7-9	TRBD1	few	TRBJ2-5	CASSPTPGTANQETQYF	TGTGCCAGCAGCCCTACCCCCGGGACAGCCAACCAAGAGACCCAGTACTTC
TRBV21-1	.	.	TRBJ2-1	CASSRVSGGAHNEQFF	TGTGCCAGCAGCAGGGTAAGCGGGGGGGCCCACAATGAGCAGTTCTTC
TRBV7-9	.	.	TRBJ1-2	CASSLTGDLYGYTF	TGTGCCAGCAGCTTAACTGGGGATCTCTATGGCTACACCTTC
TRBV3-1	.	.	TRBJ2-7	CASSWGPSSEQYF	TGTGCCAGCAGCTGGGGGCCCTCTTCGGAGCAGTACTTC
TRBV5-1	.	.	TRBJ2-7	CASSPEGHYEQYF	TGCGCCAGCAGCCCGGAGGGCCACTACGAGCAGTACTTC
TRBV20-1	TRBD1	few	TRBJ2-3	CSAPDRRTSTDTQYF	TGCAGTGCGCCGGACAGGCGGACTAGCACAGATACGCAGTATTTT
TRBV5-6	.	.	TRBJ2-1	CASTLGGILTYNEQFF	TGTGCCAGCACCCTTGGAGGGATTCTAACCTACAATGAGCAGTTCTTC
TRBV12-3/TRBV12-4	.	few	TRBJ2-7	CASSPLGGEQYF	TGTGCCAGCAGCCCCCTCGGGGGCGAGCAGTACTTC
TRBV19	.	once	TRBJ2-5	CASSIIGETQYF	TGTGCCAGTAGTATCATCGGTGAGACCCAGTACTTC
TRBV7-2	.	once	TRBJ2-4	CASRLEAENIQYF	TGTGCCAGCAGACTCGAGGCAGAAAACATTCAGTACTTC
TRBV7-2	.	.	TRBJ1-6	CASSRQYNSPLHF	TGTGCCAGCAGCCGACAGTATAATTCCCCCCTCCACTTT
TRBV6-2/TRBV6-3	.	.	TRBJ2-1	CASSYLIAMGAYNEQFF	TGTGCCAGCAGTTATTTGATCGCGATGGGGGCTTACAATGAGCAGTTCTTC
TRBV10-3	TRBD1	few	TRBJ2-7	CAISLGQGESSGQYF	TGTGCCATCAGCTTAGGACAGGGCGAATCGAGCGGGCAGTACTTC
TRBV7-2	TRBD2	.	TRBJ2-3	CASSSRTSGGRNTDTQYF	TGTGCCAGCAGCTCACGGACTAGCGGGGGGCGGAACACAGATACGCAGTATTTT
TRBV10-3	.	.	TRBJ1-2	CAISESTGLYGYTF	TGTGCCATCAGTGAGTCGACAGGCCTCTATGGCTACACCTTC
TRBV11-3	.	once	TRBJ2-6	CASSLVMNSGANVLTF	TGTGCCAGCAGCTTAGTTATGAACTCTGGGGCCAACGTCCTGACTTTC
TRBV15	.	.	TRBJ2-7	CATSSRSGPVTYEQYF	TGTGCCACCAGCAGCAGATCCGGGCCGGTAACCTACGAGCAGTACTTC
TRBV12-5	.	.	TRBJ2-3	CASGLGEIDADTQYF	TGTGCTAGTGGTTTGGGTGAGATTGACGCGGATACGCAGTATTTT
TRBV9	TRBD2	many	TRBJ2-3	CASSYGGGTDTQYF	TGTGCCAGCAGCTATGGGGGGGGCACAGATACGCAGTATTTT
TRBV7-2	TRBD1	few	TRBJ2-2	CASSPQGQVSSGELFF	TGTGCCAGCAGCCCGCAGGGACAGGTTTCGTCCGGGGAGCTGTTTTTT
TRBV7-2	.	.	TRBJ1-6	CASSLAQGRVNSPLHF	TGTGCCAGCAGCTTAGCTCAGGGGAGAGTGAATTCACCCCTCCACTTT
TRBV6-1	.	.	TRBJ2-7	CASVASYEQYF	TGTGCCAGCGTAGCTTCCTACGAGCAGTACTTC